The next 11 T cell receptor beta chains were all read from a single sample in a study of sequential checkpoint blockade in melanoma. Clones were read by immunoSEQ multiplex PCR, and TCRdb kept only the in-frame ones, dropping some. The table lists about 6,100 clones, roughly 25% of them singletons. The sample's treatment: randomized to nivolumab then ipilimumab (arm A) or the reverse (arm B). This sample comprised tumor tissue (inferred from file names), obtained from a patient given nivolumab and ipilimumab in sequence. The receptors derive from a human donor with melanoma.

The chain carries TRBV2 and TRBJ2-5, with D unclear. CDR3 length: 15 amino acids. Germline CDR1 is SNHLY and CDR2 is FYNNEI. Trimming cost V 6 bases and J 1 base, with 15 bases left between them. DNA of the CDR3: TGTGCCAGCAGGGGTGACGGGTTCCGCCAAGAGACCCAGTACTTC. This codes for CASRGDGFRQETQYF.

V usage is TRBV9 and J usage is TRBJ1-1; no definite D call. CDR1 and CDR2 (germline): SGDLS, YYNGEE. Trimming took 4 bases from V and 5 from J, leaving 18 bases between them. CDR3 length: 15 amino acids. CDR3 bases: TGTGCCAGCAGCACCCGAGTCTCATGGGAGACTGAAGCTTTCTTT. Its protein product is CASSTRVSWETEAFF.

This clone was picked up a small number of times. The chain joins TRBV9 to TRBJ1-1; D gene unclear. Trimming removed 0 bases at V and 4 bases at J, with 7 bases between. Germline-derived CDR1 and CDR2 are SGDLS and YYNGEE. The CDR3 runs to 13 residues. The CDR3 region has the DNA TGTGCCAGCAGCGTAGGCGGGCGCACTGAAGCTTTCTTT. As protein: CASSVGGRTEAFF.

This clone was seen ten or more times. The V gene is TRBV7-1, the J gene TRBJ2-3; 9 positions agree with TRBD2. TRBV7-1 is sorted into the ORF group, with uncertain function. V lost 4 bases, J lost 0 bases, and 5 bases stayed unmatched. The CDR3 spans 16 residues. CDR3 DNA: TGTGCCAGCAGCTTATTACTAGCGGGCAGCACAGATACGCAGTATTTT. Its protein is CASSLLLAGSTDTQYF.

The chain recombines TRBV30 with TRBJ1-5; maybe TRBD1 (6 bases). The V gene's germline CDR1 is GTSNPN and CDR2 SVGIG (reference sequence). This CDR3 is 12 amino acids long. CDR3 sequence reads: CALGGVGQPQHF. CDR3 coding DNA: TGTGCTCTAGGGGGGGTCGGGCAGCCCCAGCATTTT.

This chain connects TRBV6-8 to TRBJ2-3; 10 nucleotides agree with TRBD2. V shed 5 bases and J 7 bases; nucleotides not matched to a gene: 9. CDR1 is MNHGY and CDR2 is SAAAGT in the germline V gene. The CDR3 has 15 residues. The CDR3 bases are TGTGCCAGCAGTCCGTCCGGGACTAGCGTCAATACGCAGTATTTT. Encoded protein: CASSPSGTSVNTQYF.

The J gene is TRBJ2-3, the V gene TRBV19; the match to TRBD2 covers 11 bases. The CDR3 runs 17 residues. The germline V gene has CDR1 LNHDA and CDR2 SQIVND (reference sequence). J lost 1 base, V lost 6 bases, and 9 bases had no gene match. Here the CDR3 DNA reads TGTGCCAGTAGAGTGGTAGCGGGAGGGCCGGGCACAGATACGCAGTATTTT. Its translation: CASRVVAGGPGTDTQYF.

This clone appeared a few times. The chain carries TRBV28 and TRBJ1-5; D remains unclear. This CDR3 contains 12 residues. V was clipped by 7 bases and J by 9 bases, with 13 bases between them. Germline CDR1 is MDHEN and CDR2 is SYDVKM. CDR3 nucleotides: TGTGCCAGCACCCTTCCACGGGGGCCCCAGCATTTT. Amino acid sequence: CASTLPRGPQHF.

This clone has only a few counts. Other DNA sequences in the sample encode the same CDR3. The chain combines TRBV18 with TRBJ1-3; no definite D call. Per the germline V gene, CDR1 is KGHSH and CDR2 is LQKENI. This CDR3 is built from 15 residues. Between the trimmed V and J ends, which lost 0 bases and 0 bases, there was a span of 6 bases. The CDR3 region is CASSPPRSSGNTIYF. The CDR3 DNA reads as TGTGCCAGCTCACCACCCAGGAGCTCTGGAAACACCATATATTTT.

The chain links TRBV5-1 to TRBJ2-1, with 7 nucleotides matching TRBD2. The CDR3 spans 15 residues. CDR1 and CDR2 from the germline V gene are SGHRS and YFSETQ. Trimming cost V 0 bases and J 9 bases; bases outside gene matches: 9. The CDR3 sequence is CASSLDVGGPGEQFF. CDR3 bases: TGCGCCAGCAGCTTGGATGTGGGAGGGCCAGGTGAGCAGTTCTTC. Full variable domain (remainder filled in from reference TRBV5-1 and TRBJ2-1): KAGVTQTPRYLIKTRGQQVTLSCSPISGHRSVSWYQQTPGQGLQFLFEYFSETQRNKGNFPGRFSGRQFSNSRSEMNVSTLELGDSALYLCASSLDVGGPGEQFFGPGTRLTVL.

V usage is TRBV29-1 and J usage is TRBJ2-1, with D uncertain. With 3 bases removed from V and 7 bases from J, the gap between germline ends came to 10 bases. Germline CDR1 reads SQVTM; CDR2 reads ANQGSEA. This CDR3 has 12 amino acids. The DNA of the CDR3 is TGCAGCGTTGATCGGAGATCGAATGAGCAGTTCTTC. It translates to CSVDRRSNEQFF.